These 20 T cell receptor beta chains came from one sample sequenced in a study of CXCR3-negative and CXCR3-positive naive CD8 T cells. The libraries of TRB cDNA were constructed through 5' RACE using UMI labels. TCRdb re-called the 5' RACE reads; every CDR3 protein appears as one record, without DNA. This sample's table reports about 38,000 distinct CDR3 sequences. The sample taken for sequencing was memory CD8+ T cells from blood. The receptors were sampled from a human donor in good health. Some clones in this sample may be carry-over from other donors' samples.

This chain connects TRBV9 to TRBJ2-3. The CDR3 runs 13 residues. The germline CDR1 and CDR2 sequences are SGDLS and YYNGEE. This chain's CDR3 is CASSSWGTDTQYF.

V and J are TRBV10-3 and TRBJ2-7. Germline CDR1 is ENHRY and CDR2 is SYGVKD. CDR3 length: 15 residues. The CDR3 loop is CAISEGQLINYEQYF.

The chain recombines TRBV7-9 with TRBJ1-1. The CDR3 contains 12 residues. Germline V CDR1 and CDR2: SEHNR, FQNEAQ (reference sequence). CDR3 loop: CASSPRDTEAFF.

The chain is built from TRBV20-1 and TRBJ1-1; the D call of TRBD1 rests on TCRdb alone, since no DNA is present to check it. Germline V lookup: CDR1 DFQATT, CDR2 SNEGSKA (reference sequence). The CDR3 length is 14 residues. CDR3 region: CSARTDDPSAGAFF.

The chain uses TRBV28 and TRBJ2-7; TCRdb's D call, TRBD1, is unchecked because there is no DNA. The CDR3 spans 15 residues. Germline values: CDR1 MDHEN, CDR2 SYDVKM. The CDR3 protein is CASSLVGDRIYEQYF.

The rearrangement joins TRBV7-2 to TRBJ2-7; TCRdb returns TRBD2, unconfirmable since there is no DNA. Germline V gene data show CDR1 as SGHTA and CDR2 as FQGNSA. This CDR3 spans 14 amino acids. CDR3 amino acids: CASSLEGTPGEQYF.

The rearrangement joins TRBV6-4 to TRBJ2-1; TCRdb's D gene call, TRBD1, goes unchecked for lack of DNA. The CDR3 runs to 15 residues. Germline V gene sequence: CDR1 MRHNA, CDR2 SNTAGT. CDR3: CASSDRDGSYNEQFF.

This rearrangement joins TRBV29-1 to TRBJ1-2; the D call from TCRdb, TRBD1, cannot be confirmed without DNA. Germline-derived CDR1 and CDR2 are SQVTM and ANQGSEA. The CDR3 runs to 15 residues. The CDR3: CSVEDPGGPRYGYTF.

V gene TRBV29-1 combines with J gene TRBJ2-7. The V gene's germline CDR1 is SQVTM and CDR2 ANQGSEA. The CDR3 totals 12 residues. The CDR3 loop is CSVEAASYEQYF.

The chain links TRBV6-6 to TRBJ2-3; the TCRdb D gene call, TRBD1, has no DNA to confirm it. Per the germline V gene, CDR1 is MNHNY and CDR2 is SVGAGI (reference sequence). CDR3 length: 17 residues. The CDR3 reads CASSYLGLDRESDTQYF.

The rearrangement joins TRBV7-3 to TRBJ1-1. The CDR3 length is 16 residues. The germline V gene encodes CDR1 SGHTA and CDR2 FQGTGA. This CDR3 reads CASTLGIIGANTEAFF.

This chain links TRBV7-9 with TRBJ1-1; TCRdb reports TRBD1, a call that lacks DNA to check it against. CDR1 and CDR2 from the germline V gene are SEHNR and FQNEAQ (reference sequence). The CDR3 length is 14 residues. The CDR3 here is CASSPQGMNTEAFF.

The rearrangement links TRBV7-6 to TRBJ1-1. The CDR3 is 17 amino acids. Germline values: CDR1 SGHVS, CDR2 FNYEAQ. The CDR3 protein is CASSAFASSLGNTEAFF.

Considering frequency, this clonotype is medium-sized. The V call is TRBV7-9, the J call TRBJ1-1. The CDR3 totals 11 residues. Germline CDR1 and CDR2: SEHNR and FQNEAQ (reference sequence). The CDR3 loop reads CASSSDTEAFF.

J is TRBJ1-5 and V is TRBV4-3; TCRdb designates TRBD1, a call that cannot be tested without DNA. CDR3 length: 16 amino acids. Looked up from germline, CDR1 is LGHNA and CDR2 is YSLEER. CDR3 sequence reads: CASSPGQTGTNQPQHF.

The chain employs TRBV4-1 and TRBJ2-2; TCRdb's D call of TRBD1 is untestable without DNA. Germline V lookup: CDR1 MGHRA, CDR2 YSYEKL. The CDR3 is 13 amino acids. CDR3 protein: CASSHGTGAGVFF.

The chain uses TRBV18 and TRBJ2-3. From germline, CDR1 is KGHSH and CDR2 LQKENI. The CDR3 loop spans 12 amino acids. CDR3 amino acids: CASSPPVDTQYF.

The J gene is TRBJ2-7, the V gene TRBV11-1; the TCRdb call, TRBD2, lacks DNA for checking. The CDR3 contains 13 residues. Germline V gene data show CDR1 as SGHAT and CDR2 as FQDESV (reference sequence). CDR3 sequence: CASSPPWLDEQYF.

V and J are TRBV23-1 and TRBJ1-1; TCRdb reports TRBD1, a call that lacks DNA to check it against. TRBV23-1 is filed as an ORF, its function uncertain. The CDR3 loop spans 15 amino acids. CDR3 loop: CASSQIRGPNTEAFF.

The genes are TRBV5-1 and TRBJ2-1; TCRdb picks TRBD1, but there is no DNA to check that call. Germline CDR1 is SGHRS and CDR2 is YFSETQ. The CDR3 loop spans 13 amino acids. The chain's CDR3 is CASSLGGTNEQFF.